This T cell receptor (beta chain) was sequenced for a study of siplizumab effects on memory and regulatory T cells. Findings and limits, study-wide: Suppressive activity of Tregs proliferating in siplizumab cultures remained unconfirmed. It seemed that naive T cells were more diverse than memory cells and were major contributors to the alloresponse.

Repertoires were generated with immunoSEQ multiplex PCR, while TCRdb's copy carries only in-frame clones and drops some. The profile shows 60,000 to 70,000 clones, approximately 88% of them singletons. The ends were cut back, 4 bases at V and 3 bases at J, with 7 bases in the middle. CDR1 and CDR2 from the germline V gene are LNHDA and SQIVND (reference sequence). The CDR3 length is 13 residues. With regard to this clone: Its antigen is unidentified.

The TCR originated in a human donor in good health. Sequenced: Tregs sorted from blood. This chain links TRBV19 with TRBJ2-1, with a weak D call TRBD1 (6 bases). This CDR3 is CASSRTVYNEQFF. CDR3 coding DNA: TGTGCCAGTAGTAGGACAGTCTACAATGAGCAGTTCTTC.